Shown below are 12 T cell receptor beta chains from a single sample sequenced in a study of blood T cell repertoires in COVID-19. Only in-frame clones appear in the TCRdb table, and some are missing; sequencing was by immunoSEQ multiplex PCR. The data contain 150,000 to 200,000 clones, 75% to 95% of them singletons. Sample: peripheral blood. The receptors stem from a middle-aged man with acute or convalescent COVID-19.

The rearrangement uses TRBV7-2 and TRBJ2-1; D is perhaps TRBD1 (7 bases). V gave up 4 bases and J gave up 7 bases, with 20 bases separating them. Germline V gene data show CDR1 as SGHTA and CDR2 as FQGNSA. CDR3 length equals 16 residues. The CDR3 region is CASSSRSGARGNEQFF. CDR3 nucleotides: TGTGCCAGCAGCTCTCGATCGGGGGCCAGGGGGAATGAGCAGTTCTTC.

The rearrangement links TRBV2 to TRBJ2-4; TRBD1 might be the D (6 bases). The CDR3 spans 16 residues. The V end was cut by 2 bases, the J end by 2 bases, with 13 bases between. Looked up from germline, CDR1 is SNHLY and CDR2 is FYNNEI. The CDR3 region has the DNA TGTGCCAGCAGTGAAAACAGGGATGTGCCCAAAAACATTCAGTACTTC. It codes for CASSENRDVPKNIQYF.

This clone was observed a few times. The chain joins TRBV5-1 to TRBJ2-1, with 9 bases matching TRBD1. The germline CDR1 and CDR2 sequences are SGHRS and YFSETQ. The CDR3 consists of 18 residues. V shed 1 base and J 2 bases; nucleotides not matched to a gene: 10. The CDR3 region is CASSLTTGGLGTYNEQFF. As DNA, the CDR3 is TGCGCCAGCAGCTTGACGACAGGGGGTCTGGGGACCTACAATGAGCAGTTCTTC.

CDR3 DNA: TGTGCCAGTAGTATTAACAGGGAAAATCAGCCCCAGCATTTT. Translated, it gives CASSINRENQPQHF. This rearrangement joins TRBV19 to TRBJ1-5; TRBD1 might be the D (6 bases). This CDR3 region has 14 residues. Trimming shortened V by 3 bases and J by 4 bases, and 10 bases separated the two germline ends. Germline values: CDR1 LNHDA, CDR2 SQIVND (reference sequence).

Points on this clone: The same CDR3 is also encoded by other DNA sequences in this sample. The chain recombines TRBV7-2 with TRBJ1-6, with D hard to call. Trimming removed 4 bases at V and 7 bases at J, with 11 bases between. CDR3 length: 14 amino acids. Germline V gene lookup returns CDR1 SGHTA and CDR2 FQGNSA. Here the CDR3 reads CASSSPGFNSPLHF. In DNA form, the CDR3 reads TGTGCCAGCAGCTCCCCGGGGTTCAATTCACCCCTCCACTTT.

V and J are TRBV11-2 and TRBJ2-7, with unresolved D. Germline V lookup: CDR1 SGHAT, CDR2 FQNNGV. The CDR3 contains 12 residues. With 0 bases removed from V and 9 bases from J, the gap between germline ends came to 9 bases. CDR3 in DNA: TGTGCCAGCAGCTTAGATCGAACGAGGCAGTACGTC. Protein sequence: CASSLDRTRQYV.

This clone came up a few times. The chain carries TRBV18 and TRBJ2-7, with 7 bases that match TRBD1. Per the germline V gene, CDR1 is KGHSH and CDR2 is LQKENI. The CDR3 is 14 amino acids. Trimming cost V 2 bases and J 2 bases; bases outside gene matches: 3. CDR3 region: CASSPRGLPYEQYV. In nucleotides, the CDR3 is TGTGCCAGCTCACCAAGGGGGCTACCCTACGAGCAGTACGTC.

The CDR3: CASSPISQETYGYTF. The CDR3 DNA follows: TGTGCCAGCAGCCCAATCAGCCAGGAAACCTATGGCTACACCTTC. V gene TRBV7-9 combines with J gene TRBJ1-2; D remains unclear. V was shortened by 5 bases and J by 4 bases, with 17 bases between the two germline ends. CDR1 SEHNR and CDR2 FQNEAQ come from the germline V gene (reference sequence). The CDR3 loop spans 15 amino acids.

This clone was observed once. The CDR3 is CASRVQGGGGTDTQYF. The CDR3 coding sequence is TGTGCCAGCAGGGTTCAGGGCGGGGGTGGCACAGATACGCAGTATTTT. The V gene is TRBV27, the J gene TRBJ2-3; 7 bases map to TRBD2. The CDR3 is made up of 16 amino acids. Germline V lookup: CDR1 MNHEY, CDR2 SMNVEV (reference sequence). The V and J ends lost 6 bases and 1 base, in that order; junction bases with no gene match: 10.

The rearrangement links TRBV28 to TRBJ1-1, with 9 positions matching TRBD1. CDR1 is MDHEN and CDR2 is SYDVKM in the germline V gene. The CDR3 spans 12 residues. After removal of 7 bases from V and 10 bases from J, the junction contained 7 bases not matched to a gene. The CDR3 here is CASTLGDRVAFF. In DNA form, the CDR3 reads TGTGCCAGCACCCTGGGGGACAGGGTAGCTTTCTTT.

The gene calls are TRBV23-1 and TRBJ2-2, with D perhaps TRBD2 (5 bases). TRBV23-1 belongs to the ORF category, with a function that is uncertain. V lost 8 bases to trimming and J lost 6 bases, with 19 bases between them. CDR3 length equals 15 residues. DNA for the CDR3: TGCGCCAGCGGGTCCTCGCGACATAGCGCCGGGGAGCTGTTTTTT. Its translation is CASGSSRHSAGELFF.

CDR3 loop: CASTDWGQGSYGYTF. The DNA for the CDR3 is TGTGCCAGCACCGATTGGGGACAGGGGAGCTATGGCTACACCTTC. The V call is TRBV2, the J call TRBJ1-2; 10 bases align to TRBD1. Germline V gives CDR1 SNHLY, CDR2 FYNNEI. The CDR3 sequence is 15 residues long. With V trimmed by 7 bases and J by 4 bases, 9 bases remained unmatched.